The 31 T cell receptor beta chains presented below share a single source sample, sequenced in a study of blood T cell repertoires in COVID-19. TCRdb keeps only in-frame clones here, not all; method: immunoSEQ multiplex PCR. The sample consists of roughly 430,000 clones, roughly 90% of them appearing once. Sequenced material: PBMCs or T cells enriched from blood (not recorded which). Receptors were obtained from a woman aged 18-29 years who had been exposed to COVID-19.

This clone appeared a single time. CDR3 amino acids: CASKVRHRNYGYTF. CDR3 nucleotide sequence: TGTGCCAGCAAGGTCAGACACCGTAACTATGGCTACACCTTC. The rearrangement uses TRBV28 and TRBJ1-2; unclear D gene. The V gene's germline CDR1 is MDHEN and CDR2 SYDVKM. V was pared by 7 bases and J by 1 base, with 13 bases between. The CDR3 is 14 residues long.

The V call is TRBV9, the J call TRBJ2-1; D might be TRBD2 (6 bases). Trimming shortened V by 3 bases and J by 6 bases, and 13 bases separated the two germline ends. The CDR3 loop spans 14 amino acids. Germline CDR1 reads SGDLS; CDR2 reads YYNGEE. Here the CDR3 reads CASSASGLSNEQFF. The CDR3 DNA follows: TGTGCCAGCAGCGCCTCGGGACTTTCCAATGAGCAGTTCTTC.

The genes are TRBV27 and TRBJ1-2, with a weak D call TRBD1 (5 bases). Germline-derived CDR1 and CDR2 are MNHEY and SMNVEV (reference sequence). The V gene lost 6 bases and the J gene lost 4 bases, with 12 bases spanning the gap. The CDR3 is 13 amino acids. The CDR3 loop reads CASRLTGGYGYTF. The DNA of the CDR3 is TGTGCCAGCAGGTTAACGGGGGGCTATGGCTACACCTTC.

The gene calls are TRBV5-1 and TRBJ2-3, with 8 positions matching TRBD1. This CDR3 contains 15 residues. Germline lookup yields CDR1 SGHRS and CDR2 YFSETQ. V trimming: 0 bases; J trimming: 3 bases; junction bases outside the gene matches: 3. The CDR3 region has the DNA TGCGCCAGCAGCTTGGGGACAGGGATGACAGATACGCAGTATTTT. Translated: CASSLGTGMTDTQYF. Complete variable domain (other parts from reference TRBV5-1 and TRBJ2-3): KAGVTQTPRYLIKTRGQQVTLSCSPISGHRSVSWYQQTPGQGLQFLFEYFSETQRNKGNFPGRFSGRQFSNSRSEMNVSTLELGDSALYLCASSLGTGMTDTQYFGPGTRLTVL.

The rearrangement links TRBV10-2 to TRBJ2-6; 9 positions agree with TRBD2. Germline-derived CDR1 and CDR2 are WSHSY and SAAADI. J lost 4 bases, V lost 6 bases, and 7 bases had no gene match. The CDR3 runs 16 residues. CDR3 loop: CASSGGGAEGANVLTF. Written as DNA, the CDR3 is TGCGCCAGCAGCGGCGGGGGGGCGGAAGGGGCCAACGTCCTGACTTTC.

The chain carries TRBV15 and TRBJ2-1; TRBD2 matches at 10 bases. This CDR3 contains 16 residues. Germline assignment: CDR1 LNHNV and CDR2 YYDKDF (reference sequence). V lost 0 bases and J lost 8; bases outside the gene matches: 7. The CDR3 DNA is TGTGCCACCAGCAGAGAATTAGCGGGGGGCCGCGATGAGCAGTTCTTC. This translates into CATSRELAGGRDEQFF.

The chain recombines TRBV7-8 with TRBJ1-3; 10 nucleotides agree with TRBD1. The germline V gene encodes CDR1 SGHVS and CDR2 FQNEAQ. The CDR3 is 22 residues long. Losses at the gene ends were 5 bases for V and 0 bases for J; bases not matched to a gene: 22. The CDR3 loop reads CASSGLNPGQGPQYRSGNTIYF. The DNA of the CDR3 is TGTGCCAGCAGCGGACTAAACCCGGGACAGGGGCCCCAATACCGCTCTGGAAACACCATATATTTT.

V usage is TRBV5-1 and J usage is TRBJ2-5, with D perhaps matching TRBD1 (6 bases). From germline, CDR1 is SGHRS and CDR2 YFSETQ. V lost 3 bases and J 1 base, leaving 7 bases between the germline ends. This CDR3 contains 13 residues. In nucleotides, the CDR3 is TGCGCCAGCAGCTGGACAGTCCAAGAGACCCAGTACTTC. Translation gives CASSWTVQETQYF.

The chain links TRBV9 to TRBJ2-1; 10 positions match TRBD2. V was pared by 0 bases and J by 9 bases, with 9 bases of the junction left unmatched. This CDR3 comprises 16 residues. CDR1 SGDLS and CDR2 YYNGEE come from the germline V gene. The DNA of the CDR3 is TGTGCCAGCAGCGTAGATTTGAGCGGGGGGGCTATTGAGCAGTTCTTC. This gives the protein CASSVDLSGGAIEQFF.

This clone appeared a single time. The J gene is TRBJ1-4, the V gene TRBV7-2, with D unclear. Trimming removed 1 base at V and 10 bases at J, with 10 bases between. CDR3 length equals 13 residues. Per the germline V gene, CDR1 is SGHTA and CDR2 is FQGNSA. The DNA for the CDR3 is TGTGCCAGCAGCTTAGAGCTGGCGGGAAAACTGTTTTTT. The encoded protein is CASSLELAGKLFF. Filled out from reference TRBV7-2 and TRBJ1-4, the complete variable domain reads GAGVSQSPSNKVTEKGKDVELRCDPISGHTALYWYRQSLGQGLEFLIYFQGNSAPDKSGLPSDRFSAERTGGSVSTLTIQRTQQEDSAVYLCASSLELAGKLFFGSGTQLSVL.

This clone was found a few times. The J gene is TRBJ2-7, the V gene TRBV11-2; the D gene is possibly TRBD2 (5 bases). Germline lookup yields CDR1 SGHAT and CDR2 FQNNGV. CDR3 size: 13 residues. V lost 0 bases, J lost 4 bases, and 7 bases lay in between. CDR3 in amino acids: CASSLEEDYEQYF. DNA of the CDR3: TGTGCCAGCAGCTTAGAGGAGGATTACGAGCAGTACTTC.

This chain links TRBV4-3 with TRBJ1-6; 9 bases map to TRBD1. After removal of 0 bases from V and 7 bases from J, the junction contained 4 bases not matched to a gene. Germline values: CDR1 LGHNA, CDR2 YSLEER. The CDR3 sequence is 16 residues long. This CDR3 reads CASSQDPGTGNSPLHF. As DNA, the CDR3 is TGCGCCAGCAGCCAAGACCCAGGGACAGGGAATTCACCCCTCCACTTT.

This sequence joins TRBV20-1 and TRBJ2-7; TRBD1 aligns across 12 bases. V lost 3 bases and J lost 4; bases outside the gene matches: 13. The CDR3 consists of 17 residues. Germline V gives CDR1 DFQATT, CDR2 SNEGSKA (reference sequence). DNA of the CDR3: TGCAGTGCTAGTGTCCTTGACCGGGACAGGGGGCGGTACGAGCAGTACTTC. Translation gives CSASVLDRDRGRYEQYF.

The chain combines TRBV9 with TRBJ1-4, with D possibly being TRBD1 (5 bases). Germline CDR1 and CDR2: SGDLS and YYNGEE. With 2 bases removed from V and 2 bases from J, the gap between germline ends came to 19 bases. The CDR3 runs 18 residues. The CDR3 sequence is CASSVSPMAGDTNEKLFF. The CDR3 DNA is TGTGCCAGCAGCGTGAGTCCTATGGCGGGGGACACTAATGAAAAACTGTTTTTT.

V gene TRBV7-8 combines with J gene TRBJ1-5; D gene uncertain. The CDR3 covers 15 residues. V lost 5 bases and J 6 bases, leaving 17 bases between the germline ends. The V gene's germline CDR1 is SGHVS and CDR2 FQNEAQ. The CDR3 here is CASSPFPQYSQPQHF. CDR3 nucleotides: TGTGCCAGCAGCCCCTTTCCCCAATATAGTCAGCCCCAGCATTTT.

This clone was recorded once. The chain links TRBV4-1 to TRBJ2-1, with 9 bases matching TRBD2. CDR3 length: 17 residues. The ends lost 2 bases at V and 1 base at J; junction bases unmatched: 6. Germline CDR1 is MGHRA and CDR2 is YSYEKL. The CDR3 here is CASSQYPSGTSYNEQFF. The CDR3 coding sequence is TGCGCCAGCAGCCAATACCCTAGCGGGACTTCCTACAATGAGCAGTTCTTC.

This chain links TRBV27 with TRBJ1-5, with 7 bases identical to TRBD1. The CDR3 covers 16 residues. The ends lost 5 bases at V and 0 bases at J; junction bases unmatched: 7. Per germline, CDR1 MNHEY and CDR2 SMNVEV (reference sequence). In nucleotides, the CDR3 is TGTGCCAGCAGTGACCGGACAGGACTTAGCAATCAGCCCCAGCATTTT. It encodes CASSDRTGLSNQPQHF.

This chain connects TRBV29-1 to TRBJ2-3; 10 nucleotides line up with TRBD2. Germline CDR1 is SQVTM and CDR2 is ANQGSEA. The V and J ends lost 7 bases and 0 bases, in that order; junction bases with no gene match: 4. This CDR3 has 14 amino acids. The CDR3 bases are TGCAGCGGGGTAGCGGGGGGAAGCACAGATACGCAGTATTTT. Its translation is CSGVAGGSTDTQYF.

V is TRBV5-1 and J is TRBJ2-7; the match to TRBD1 covers 9 bases. V trimming: 3 bases; J trimming: 6 bases; junction bases outside the gene matches: 10. The CDR3 spans 15 residues. Germline lookup yields CDR1 SGHRS and CDR2 YFSETQ. The CDR3 DNA is TGCGCCAGCAGCTGGACAACCGGGACAGGGACCGAGCAGTACTTC. This sequence encodes CASSWTTGTGTEQYF. The complete variable domain, with remaining parts taken from reference TRBV5-1 and TRBJ2-7, reads KAGVTQTPRYLIKTRGQQVTLSCSPISGHRSVSWYQQTPGQGLQFLFEYFSETQRNKGNFPGRFSGRQFSNSRSEMNVSTLELGDSALYLCASSWTTGTGTEQYFGPGTRLTVT.

The V gene is TRBV28, the J gene TRBJ1-1; 8 bases match TRBD1. The CDR3 consists of 16 residues. CDR1 MDHEN and CDR2 SYDVKM come from the germline V gene. Trimming removed 5 bases from V and 1 base from J; junction bases left unmatched: 9. CDR3 coding DNA: TGTGCCAGCAGTCGAGGACAGGGTGGACGGAACACTGAAGCTTTCTTT. Amino acids: CASSRGQGGRNTEAFF.

The rearrangement uses TRBV28 and TRBJ2-3; 9 nucleotides agree with TRBD2. The CDR3 totals 15 residues. V shed 7 bases and J 2 bases; nucleotides not matched to a gene: 7. Looked up from germline, CDR1 is MDHEN and CDR2 is SYDVKM. Written as DNA, the CDR3 is TGTGCCAGCATCGCCCTAGCGGGGCCCACAGATACGCAGTATTTT. Translation gives CASIALAGPTDTQYF.

The CDR3 nucleotides read TGTGCCAGCAGCCCCCTGGGACTAGCGAGAGATGAGCAGTTCTTC. Its protein product is CASSPLGLARDEQFF. This chain connects TRBV9 to TRBJ2-1; TRBD2 matches 10 bases. The V segment lost 4 bases and the J segment 8 bases; nucleotides outside the gene matches: 9. Per germline, CDR1 SGDLS and CDR2 YYNGEE. The CDR3 loop spans 15 amino acids.

The rearrangement links TRBV2 to TRBJ1-6, with D possibly matching TRBD1 (5 bases). Germline-derived CDR1 and CDR2 are SNHLY and FYNNEI. There are 12 residues in the CDR3. Trimming left V 11 bases short and J 7 bases short, with 12 bases between. The CDR3 loop is CACFRGNSPLHF. The CDR3 coding sequence is TGTGCCTGTTTTCGGGGGAATTCACCCCTCCACTTT.

V usage is TRBV12-1 and J usage is TRBJ2-7; whether TRBD2, the table's D call, matches the DNA was not checked. TRBV12-1 is classified as a pseudogene. CDR3 length equals 17 residues. The CDR3 loop is CASSFDTTPQPIYEQYF. The CDR3, as DNA: TGTGCCAGCAGCTTTGACACTACACCACAACCCATCTACGAGCAGTACTTC.

The V gene is TRBV5-1, the J gene TRBJ2-2; 8 bases fit TRBD2. Trimming removed 0 bases from V and 4 bases from J; junction bases left unmatched: 5. From germline, CDR1 is SGHRS and CDR2 YFSETQ. The CDR3 contains 16 residues. CDR3 region: CASSLESGSGTGELFF. In DNA, the CDR3 is TGCGCCAGCAGCTTGGAGAGCGGGAGCGGCACCGGGGAGCTGTTTTTT. Using reference TRBV5-1 and TRBJ2-2 for the parts outside the CDR3, the full variable domain is KAGVTQTPRYLIKTRGQQVTLSCSPISGHRSVSWYQQTPGQGLQFLFEYFSETQRNKGNFPGRFSGRQFSNSRSEMNVSTLELGDSALYLCASSLESGSGTGELFFGEGSRLTVL.

The gene calls are TRBV4-1 and TRBJ2-3, with a possible D match to TRBD1 (5 bases). The CDR3 contains 16 residues. Trimming took 4 bases from V and 1 from J, leaving 15 bases between them. CDR1 is MGHRA, CDR2 YSYEKL, per germline. The CDR3 DNA sequence: TGCGCCAGCAGCCCCAAGACGCTAGGGGGCACAGATACGCAGTATTTT. It specifies CASSPKTLGGTDTQYF.

The chain employs TRBV28 and TRBJ2-3, with 9 nucleotides matching TRBD2. The length of the CDR3 is 22 residues. V trimming: 2 bases; J trimming: 1 base; junction bases outside the gene matches: 22. The V gene's germline CDR1 is MDHEN and CDR2 SYDVKM. The CDR3 protein is CASSLHNQIAGDHLVGTDTQYF. The CDR3 nucleotides are TGTGCCAGCAGTTTACACAACCAAATAGCGGGGGACCATTTAGTAGGCACAGATACGCAGTATTTT.

The chain recombines TRBV4-3 with TRBJ1-2; possibly TRBD1 for D (6 bases). The CDR3 sequence is 17 residues long. V lost 0 bases, J lost 4 bases, and 18 bases lay in between. The germline gives CDR1 LGHNA, CDR2 YSLEER. The CDR3 sequence: CASSQESGQHFFYGYTF. The CDR3 region has the DNA TGCGCCAGCAGCCAAGAGTCAGGACAGCATTTTTTCTATGGCTACACCTTC.

This chain connects TRBV5-1 to TRBJ1-1; 9 positions agree with TRBD1. V lost 3 bases to trimming and J lost 5 bases; unmatched junction nucleotides: 5. Germline CDR1 is SGHRS and CDR2 is YFSETQ. This CDR3 region has 14 residues. The CDR3 nucleotides read TGCGCCAGCAGCTCACGGACAGGGGTTACTGAAGCTTTCTTT. It translates to CASSSRTGVTEAFF.

CDR3 sequence: CASSYSRAGVYNEQFF. Written as DNA, the CDR3 is TGTGCCAGCAGTTACTCGAGAGCGGGAGTATATAATGAGCAGTTCTTC. The chain links TRBV6-5 to TRBJ2-1; 8 nucleotides align to TRBD2. The J segment lost 7 bases and the V segment lost 0 bases, leaving 8 bases of the junction unmatched. CDR1 and CDR2 (germline): MNHEY, SVGAGI. This CDR3 is 16 amino acids long.

This clone came up once. The chain recombines TRBV15 with TRBJ1-4, with D tentatively TRBD1 (5 bases). V was clipped by 1 base and J by 4 bases, with 16 bases between them. Looked up from germline, CDR1 is LNHNV and CDR2 is YYDKDF (reference sequence). The CDR3 is made up of 17 amino acids. The CDR3 sequence is CATSRGFWQGGNEKLFF. The CDR3 DNA sequence: TGTGCCACCAGCAGAGGTTTTTGGCAGGGCGGTAATGAAAAACTGTTTTTT.